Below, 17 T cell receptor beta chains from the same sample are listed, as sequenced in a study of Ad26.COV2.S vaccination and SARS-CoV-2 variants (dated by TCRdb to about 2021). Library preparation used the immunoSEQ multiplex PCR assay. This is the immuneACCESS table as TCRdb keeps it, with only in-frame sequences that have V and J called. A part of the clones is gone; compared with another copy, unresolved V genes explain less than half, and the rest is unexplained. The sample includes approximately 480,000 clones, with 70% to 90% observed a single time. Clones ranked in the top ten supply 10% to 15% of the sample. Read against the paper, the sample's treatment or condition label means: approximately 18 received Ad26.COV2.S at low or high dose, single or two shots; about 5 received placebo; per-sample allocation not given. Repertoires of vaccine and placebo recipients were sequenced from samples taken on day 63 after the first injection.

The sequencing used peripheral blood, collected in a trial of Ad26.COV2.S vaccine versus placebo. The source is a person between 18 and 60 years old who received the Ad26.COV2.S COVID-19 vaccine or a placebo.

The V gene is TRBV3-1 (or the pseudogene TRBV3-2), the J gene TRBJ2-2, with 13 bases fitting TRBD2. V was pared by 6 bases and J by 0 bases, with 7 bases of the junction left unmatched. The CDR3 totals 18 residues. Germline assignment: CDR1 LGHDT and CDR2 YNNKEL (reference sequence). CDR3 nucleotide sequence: TGTGCCAGCAGACTGACTAGCGGGAGGCCCTCGAACACCGGGGAGCTGTTTTTT. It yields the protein CASRLTSGRPSNTGELFF.

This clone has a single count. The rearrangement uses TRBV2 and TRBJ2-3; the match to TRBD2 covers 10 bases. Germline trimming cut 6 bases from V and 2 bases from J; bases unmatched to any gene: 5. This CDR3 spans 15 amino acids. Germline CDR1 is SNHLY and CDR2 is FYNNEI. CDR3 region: CASSLAGDPTDTQYF. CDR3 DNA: TGTGCCAGCAGCCTAGCGGGAGACCCCACAGATACGCAGTATTTT.

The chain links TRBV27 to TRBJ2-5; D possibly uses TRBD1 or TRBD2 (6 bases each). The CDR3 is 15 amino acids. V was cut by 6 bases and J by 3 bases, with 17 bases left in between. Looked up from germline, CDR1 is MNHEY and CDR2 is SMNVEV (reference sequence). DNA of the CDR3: TGTGCCAGCAGCCCCAGAGGGGGGCACAAAGAGACCCAGTACTTC. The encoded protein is CASSPRGGHKETQYF.

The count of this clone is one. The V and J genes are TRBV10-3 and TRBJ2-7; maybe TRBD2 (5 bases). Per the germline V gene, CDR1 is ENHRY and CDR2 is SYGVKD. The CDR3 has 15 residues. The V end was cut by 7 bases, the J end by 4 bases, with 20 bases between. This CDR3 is CAITGSRKPKYEQYF. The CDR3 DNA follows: TGTGCCATCACGGGGTCCAGGAAACCCAAATACGAGCAGTACTTC.

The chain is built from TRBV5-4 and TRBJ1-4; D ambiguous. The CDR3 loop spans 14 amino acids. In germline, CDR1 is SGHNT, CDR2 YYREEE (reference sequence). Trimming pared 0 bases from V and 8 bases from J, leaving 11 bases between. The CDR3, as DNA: TGTGCCAGCAGCTTGGCTGGGTTTGGAGAAAAACTGTTTTTT. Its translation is CASSLAGFGEKLFF.

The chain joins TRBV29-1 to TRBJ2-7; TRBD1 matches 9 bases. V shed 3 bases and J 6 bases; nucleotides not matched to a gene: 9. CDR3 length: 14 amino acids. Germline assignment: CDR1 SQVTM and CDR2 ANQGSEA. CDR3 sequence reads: CSVEEGTGFAEQYF. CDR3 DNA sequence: TGCAGCGTTGAGGAGGGGACAGGGTTCGCCGAGCAGTACTTC.

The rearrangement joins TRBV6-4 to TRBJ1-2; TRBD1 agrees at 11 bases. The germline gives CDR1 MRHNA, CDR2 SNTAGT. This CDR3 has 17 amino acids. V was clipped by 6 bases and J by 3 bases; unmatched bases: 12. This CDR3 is CASSPPSLGQGDYGYTF. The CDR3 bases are TGTGCCAGCAGCCCCCCCTCCTTGGGACAGGGGGACTATGGCTACACCTTC.

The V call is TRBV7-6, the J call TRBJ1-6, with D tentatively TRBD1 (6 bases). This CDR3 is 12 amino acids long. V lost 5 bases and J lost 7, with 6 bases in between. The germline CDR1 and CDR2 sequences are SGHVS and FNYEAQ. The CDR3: CASSQGNSPLHF. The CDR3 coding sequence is TGTGCCAGCAGCCAGGGGAATTCACCCCTCCACTTT.

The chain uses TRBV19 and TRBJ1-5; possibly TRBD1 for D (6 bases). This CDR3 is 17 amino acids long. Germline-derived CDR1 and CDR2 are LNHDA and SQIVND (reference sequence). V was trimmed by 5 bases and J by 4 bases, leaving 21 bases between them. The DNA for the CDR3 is TGTGCCAGTAGTCCCGGACAGAACATGTATAGTAATCAGCCCCAGCATTTT. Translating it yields CASSPGQNMYSNQPQHF.

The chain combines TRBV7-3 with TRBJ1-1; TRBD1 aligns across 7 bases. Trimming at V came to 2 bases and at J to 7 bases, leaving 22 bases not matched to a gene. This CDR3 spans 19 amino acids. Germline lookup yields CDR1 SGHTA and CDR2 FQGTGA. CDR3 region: CASSLFAPTGTAFGVEAFF. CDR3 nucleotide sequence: TGTGCCAGCAGCTTATTCGCCCCAACCGGGACAGCTTTTGGAGTTGAAGCTTTCTTT.

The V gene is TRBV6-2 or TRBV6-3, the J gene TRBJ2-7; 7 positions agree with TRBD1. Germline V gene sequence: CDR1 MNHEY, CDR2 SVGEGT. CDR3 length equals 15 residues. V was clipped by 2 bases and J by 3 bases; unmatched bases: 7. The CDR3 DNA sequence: TGTGCCAGCAGTTACACAGGGGCTCGGGGCTACGAGCAGTACTTC. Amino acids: CASSYTGARGYEQYF.

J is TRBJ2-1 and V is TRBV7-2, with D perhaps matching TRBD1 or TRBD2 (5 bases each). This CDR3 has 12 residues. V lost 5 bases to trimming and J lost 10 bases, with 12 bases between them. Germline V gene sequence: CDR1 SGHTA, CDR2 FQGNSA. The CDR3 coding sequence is TGTGCCAGCAGCGCCGGCCGGGGCGAGCAGTTCTTC. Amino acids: CASSAGRGEQFF.

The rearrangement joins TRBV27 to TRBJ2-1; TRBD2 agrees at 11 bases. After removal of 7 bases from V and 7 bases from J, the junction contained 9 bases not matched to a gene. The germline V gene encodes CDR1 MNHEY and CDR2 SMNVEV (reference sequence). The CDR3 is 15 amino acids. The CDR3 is CASMVTSGILNEQFF. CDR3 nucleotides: TGTGCCAGCATGGTGACTAGCGGGATTTTAAATGAGCAGTTCTTC.

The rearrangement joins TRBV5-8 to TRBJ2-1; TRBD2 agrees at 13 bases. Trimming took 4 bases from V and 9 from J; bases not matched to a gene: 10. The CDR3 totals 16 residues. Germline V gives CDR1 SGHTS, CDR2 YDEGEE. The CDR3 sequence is CASSTGTSGTQGEQFF. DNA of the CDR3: TGTGCCAGCAGCACCGGGACTAGCGGGACCCAGGGTGAGCAGTTCTTC.

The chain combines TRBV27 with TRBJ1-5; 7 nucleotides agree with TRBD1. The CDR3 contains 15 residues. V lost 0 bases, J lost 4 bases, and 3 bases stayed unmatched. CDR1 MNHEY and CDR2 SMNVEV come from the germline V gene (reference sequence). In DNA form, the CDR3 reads TGTGCCAGCAGTTTATCACAGGGGCCTAATCAGCCCCAGCATTTT. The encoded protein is CASSLSQGPNQPQHF.

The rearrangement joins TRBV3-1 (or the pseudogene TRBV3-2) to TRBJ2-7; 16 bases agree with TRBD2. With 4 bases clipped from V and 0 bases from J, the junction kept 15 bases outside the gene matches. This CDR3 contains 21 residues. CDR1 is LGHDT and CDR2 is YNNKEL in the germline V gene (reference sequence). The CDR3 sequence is CASSPQFTGTSGRGLSYEQYF. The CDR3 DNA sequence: TGTGCCAGCAGCCCTCAATTTACCGGGACTAGCGGGAGGGGGCTCTCCTACGAGCAGTACTTC.

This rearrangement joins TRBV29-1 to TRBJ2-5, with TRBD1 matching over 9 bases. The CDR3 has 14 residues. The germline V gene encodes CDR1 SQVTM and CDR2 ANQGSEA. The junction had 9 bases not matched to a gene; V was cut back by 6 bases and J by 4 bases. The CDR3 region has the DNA TGCAGCGTCATTCTACAGGGGGCAATAGAGACCCAGTACTTC. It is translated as CSVILQGAIETQYF.